The clone carrying this T cell receptor (beta chain) was counted between two and nine times. Its antigen remains unidentified. The data are from a study of T cell repertoires in cytomegalovirus infection. The wider study: Used in the study were CMV epitopes, some recently identified and HLA-C-restricted, others well-studied and HLA-B-restricted.

TCRdb processed the reads anew with MiXCR; each CDR3 protein has one entry. The table records about 180,000 distinct CDR3 sequences, about 20% of them present only once. The receptor's source is a human donor in good health (CMV status not recorded). Some clones in this sample may be carry-over from other donors' samples. The specimen was CD8+ T cells from cultured PBMCs, collected from culture after CMV antigen stimulation.

CDR3 sequence: CASSNPGTKPKIAYEQYF. Here the CDR3 DNA reads TGTGCCAGCAGCAACCCCGGGACAAAGCCCAAGATCGCCTACGAGCAGTACTTC. The chain carries TRBV7-8 and TRBJ2-7; D is perhaps TRBD1 (6 bases). CDR3 length: 18 residues. Germline-derived CDR1 and CDR2 are SGHVS and FQNEAQ. Trimming shortened V by 5 bases and J by 2 bases, and 25 bases separated the two germline ends. The entire variable domain, with the rest obtained from reference TRBV7-8 and TRBJ2-7, is as follows: GAGVSQSPRYKVAKRGQDVALRCDPISGHVSLFWYQQALGQGPEFLTYFQNEAQLDKSGLPSDRFFAERPEGSVSTLKIQRTQQEDSAVYLCASSNPGTKPKIAYEQYFGPGTRLTVT.